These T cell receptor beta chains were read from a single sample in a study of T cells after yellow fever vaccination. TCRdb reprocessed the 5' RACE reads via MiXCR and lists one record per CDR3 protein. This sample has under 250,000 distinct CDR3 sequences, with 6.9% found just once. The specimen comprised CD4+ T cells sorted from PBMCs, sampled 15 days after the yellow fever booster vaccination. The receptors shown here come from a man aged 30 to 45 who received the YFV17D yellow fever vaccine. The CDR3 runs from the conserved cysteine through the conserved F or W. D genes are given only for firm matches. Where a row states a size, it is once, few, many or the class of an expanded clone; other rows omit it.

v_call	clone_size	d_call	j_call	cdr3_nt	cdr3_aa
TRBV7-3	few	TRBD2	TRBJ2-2	TGTGCCAGCAGCTTAACACCGACTAGCGGGAGCGGGGAGCTGTTTTTT	CASSLTPTSGSGELFF
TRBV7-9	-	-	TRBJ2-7	TGTGCCAGCAGCCCGCCCCTCCGGAGGGAGGACTCCTACGAGCAGTACTTC	CASSPPLRREDSYEQYF
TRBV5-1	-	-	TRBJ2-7	TGCGCCAGCAGCTTGGACAGGGCCGCCTACGAGCAGTACTTC	CASSLDRAAYEQYF
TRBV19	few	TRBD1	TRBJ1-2	TGTGCCAGCGAGGGACAGACCTATGGCTACACCTTC	CASEGQTYGYTF
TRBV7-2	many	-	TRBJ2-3	TGTGCCAGCAACCGGGACCGAAGCACAGATACGCAGTATTTT	CASNRDRSTDTQYF
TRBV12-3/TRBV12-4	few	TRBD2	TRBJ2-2	TGTGCCAGCAGTCGTGGTATTCTAGCGGGGCGGGGGGCGAACACCGGGGAGCTGTTTTTT	CASSRGILAGRGANTGELFF
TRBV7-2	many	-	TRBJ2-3	TGTGCCAGCAGCTCCACCGAATTAGATACGCAGTATTTT	CASSSTELDTQYF
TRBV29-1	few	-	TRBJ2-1	TGCAGCGTTGGAGGGGGGCTATCCTCCTACAATGAGCAGTTCTTC	CSVGGGLSSYNEQFF
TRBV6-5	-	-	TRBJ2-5	TGTGCCAGCAGTTCCATGACACCGAAGGGGGGAGAGACCCAGTACTTC	CASSSMTPKGGETQYF
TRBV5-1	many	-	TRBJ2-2	TGCGCCAGCAGCCGGGACCTCGTTTTAGTCGGGGAGCTGTTTTTT	CASSRDLVLVGELFF
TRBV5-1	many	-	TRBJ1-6	TGCGCCAGCAGCTTGGATCCAGGGTGGAATTCACCCCTCCACTTT	CASSLDPGWNSPLHF
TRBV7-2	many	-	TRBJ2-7	TGTGCCAGCAGCTCCGGGGACGGCTACGAGCAGTACTTC	CASSSGDGYEQYF
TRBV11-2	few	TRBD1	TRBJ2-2	TGTGCCAGCAGCTTAGGGGCCCGGGACAGGGGGTATCTTAAGGCCGGGGAGCTGTTTTTT	CASSLGARDRGYLKAGELFF
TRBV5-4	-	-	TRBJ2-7	TGTGCCAGCAGCTTCCGGAGCGGCCCCGGGAGCTACGAGCAGTACTTC	CASSFRSGPGSYEQYF
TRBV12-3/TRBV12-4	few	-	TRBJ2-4	TGTGCCAGCAGTCCTACGTTAGCCAAAAACATTCAGTACTTC	CASSPTLAKNIQYF
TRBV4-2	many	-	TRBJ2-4	TGTGCCAGCAGGCTGCGATCGGAACCAGGAAACATTCAGTACTTC	CASRLRSEPGNIQYF
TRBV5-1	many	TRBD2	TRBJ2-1	TGCGCCAGCAGCTTGGCGGGGACTAGCGGCAATGAGCAGTTCTTC	CASSLAGTSGNEQFF
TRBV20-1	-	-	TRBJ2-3	TGCAGTGCTAGAATTAGCACAGATACGCAGTATTTT	CSARISTDTQYF
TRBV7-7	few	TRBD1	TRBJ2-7	TGTGCCAGCAGCGTAGACAGGGGCAATGAGCAGTACTTC	CASSVDRGNEQYF
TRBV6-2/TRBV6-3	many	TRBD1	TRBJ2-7	TGTGCCAGCAGAGACGGACAGGGCTACGAGCAGTACTTC	CASRDGQGYEQYF
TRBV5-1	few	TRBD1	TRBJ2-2	TGCGCCAGCAGGGACAGGGTGGATCTCGGGGAGCTGTTTTTT	CASRDRVDLGELFF
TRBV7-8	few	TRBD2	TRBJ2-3	TGTGCCAGCAGCATGACTAGCGGGAGACGGGGCACAGATACGCAGTATTTT	CASSMTSGRRGTDTQYF
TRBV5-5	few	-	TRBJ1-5	TGTGCCAGCACCGTTGCGGACATCTGGGACCAGCCCCAGCATTTT	CASTVADIWDQPQHF
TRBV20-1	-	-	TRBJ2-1	TGCAGTGCTAACGACATCGGGAGTAATGAGCAGTTCTTC	CSANDIGSNEQFF
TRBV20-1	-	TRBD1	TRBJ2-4	TGCAGTGCTGAAAGGACAGGGGACCTCAAAAACATTCAGTACTTC	CSAERTGDLKNIQYF
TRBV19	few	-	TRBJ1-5	TGTGCCAGTGCGCTAGAACGGGGGCTCGGTCAGCCCCAGCATTTT	CASALERGLGQPQHF
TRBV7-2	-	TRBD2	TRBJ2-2	TGTGCCAGCAGCCCGACTAGCGGCTCGAACACCGGGGAGCTGTTTTTT	CASSPTSGSNTGELFF
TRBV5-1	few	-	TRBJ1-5	TGCGCCAGCAGCTTGGCCCCAGGGGCCACCAATCAGCCCCAGCATTTT	CASSLAPGATNQPQHF
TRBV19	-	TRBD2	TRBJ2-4	TGTGCCAGTAGTGGGGCGGGAGGGCCTCTGTACTTC	CASSGAGGPLYF
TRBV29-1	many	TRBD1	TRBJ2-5	TGCAGCGTTGAGAGGGGGCCAGAGACCCAGTACTTC	CSVERGPETQYF
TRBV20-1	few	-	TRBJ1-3	TGCAGTGCTACCGCAGGGGTAATGGGAAACACCATATATTTT	CSATAGVMGNTIYF
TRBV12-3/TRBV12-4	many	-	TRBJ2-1	TGTGCCAGCAGCCTCGATCCCAGGGGTAATGAGCAGTTCTTC	CASSLDPRGNEQFF
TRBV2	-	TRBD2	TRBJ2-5	TGTGCCAGCAGTGGGCCGGGACTAATACAAGAGACCCAGTACTTC	CASSGPGLIQETQYF
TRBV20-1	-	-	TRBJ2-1	TGCAGTGCTAGAGTCACTAGCCAAGGTAATGAGCAGTTCTTC	CSARVTSQGNEQFF